The entry below describes one TCR beta chain. Relative to the germline gene, one junction end is altered; a read error may explain this. From about 0.5 ug of total RNA, TCR beta-specific cDNA was reverse-transcribed using a constant-region primer. Libraries for TCR beta were built through three nested multiplex PCR rounds, which together made up a slightly modified ARM-PCR procedure. Both of the initial two PCR rounds ran for roughly 10 cycles and employed TRBV1-TRBV30 forward primers alongside a C-beta reverse primer. TCRdb recomputed calls from the multiplex PCR reads with MiXCR, one row per CDR3 protein. The sample carries roughly 120,000 distinct CDR3 sequences, 64% recorded once. The data derive from a study of tumor-infiltrating lymphocytes in primary liver carcinoma. Unsorted bulk tissue (roughly 18-32 mg) underwent RNA and DNA co-extraction. The CDR3 length is 13 residues. Per germline, CDR1 MNHNS and CDR2 SASEGT.

The sequence was obtained from a woman in her fifties or sixties with primary liver carcinoma and hepatitis B virus infection. Sequenced input: liver tumor tissue from sampling region 3. This sample's subset: tumor region T3, left-lateral pole. This rearrangement joins TRBV6-1 to TRBJ2-2, with D maybe TRBD1 (6 bases). CDR3 nucleotides: TGTGCCAGCAGTGAATGCGCTGAGGGGGAGCTGTTCTTT. It encodes CASSECAEGELFF.